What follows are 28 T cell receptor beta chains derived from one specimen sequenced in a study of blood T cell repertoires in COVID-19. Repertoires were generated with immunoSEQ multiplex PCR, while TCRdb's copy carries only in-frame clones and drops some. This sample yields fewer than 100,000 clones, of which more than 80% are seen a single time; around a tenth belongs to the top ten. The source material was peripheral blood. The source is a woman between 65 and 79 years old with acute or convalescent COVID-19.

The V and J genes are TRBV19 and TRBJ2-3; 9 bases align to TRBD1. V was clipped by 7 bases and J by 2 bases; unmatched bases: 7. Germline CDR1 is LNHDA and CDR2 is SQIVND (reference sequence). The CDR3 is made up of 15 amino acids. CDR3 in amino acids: CASKDRGAFTDTQYF. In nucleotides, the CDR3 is TGTGCCAGTAAAGACAGGGGGGCTTTCACAGATACGCAGTATTTT.

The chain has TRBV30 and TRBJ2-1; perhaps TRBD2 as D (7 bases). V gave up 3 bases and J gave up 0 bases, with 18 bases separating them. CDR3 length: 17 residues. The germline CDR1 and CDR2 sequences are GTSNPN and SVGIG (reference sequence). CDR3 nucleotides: TGTGCCTGGAGACTAATTGGGCGGGGGCTCTCCTACAATGAGCAGTTCTTC. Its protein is CAWRLIGRGLSYNEQFF.

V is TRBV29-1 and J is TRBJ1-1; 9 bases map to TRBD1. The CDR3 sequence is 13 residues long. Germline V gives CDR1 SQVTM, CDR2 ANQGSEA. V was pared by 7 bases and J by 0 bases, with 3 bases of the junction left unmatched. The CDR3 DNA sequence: TGCAGCGCCGGGACAGGGATGAACACTGAAGCTTTCTTT. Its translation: CSAGTGMNTEAFF.

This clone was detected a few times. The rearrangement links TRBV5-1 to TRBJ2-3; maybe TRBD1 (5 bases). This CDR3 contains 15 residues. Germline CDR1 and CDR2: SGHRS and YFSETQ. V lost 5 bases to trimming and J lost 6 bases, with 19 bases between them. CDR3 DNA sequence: TGCGCCAGCAGTTTAACAGGTGCCCCGAAGGATACGCAGTATTTT. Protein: CASSLTGAPKDTQYF.

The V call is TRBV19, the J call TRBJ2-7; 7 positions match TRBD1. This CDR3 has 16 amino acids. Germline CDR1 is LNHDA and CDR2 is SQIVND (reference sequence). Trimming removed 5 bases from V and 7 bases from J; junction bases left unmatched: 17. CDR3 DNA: TGTGCCAGTAGTTCCATCTTAAATGTCGCAGGGGGTGAGCAGTACTTC. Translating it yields CASSSILNVAGGEQYF.

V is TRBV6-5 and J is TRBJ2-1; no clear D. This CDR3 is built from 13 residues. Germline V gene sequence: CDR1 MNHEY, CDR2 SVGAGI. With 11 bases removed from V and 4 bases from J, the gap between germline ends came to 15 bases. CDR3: CAARGTNYNEQFF. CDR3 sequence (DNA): TGTGCCGCCCGTGGCACTAATTACAATGAGCAGTTCTTC.

The CDR3 nucleotides are TGCGCCAGCAGCCTGGGACTAGCGGGGGGGTATAGAACCACTGAGCAGTACTTC. This sequence encodes CASSLGLAGGYRTTEQYF. This chain links TRBV5-1 with TRBJ2-7, with 16 bases aligning to TRBD2. Germline assignment: CDR1 SGHRS and CDR2 YFSETQ. The CDR3 runs to 18 residues. V trimming: 4 bases; J trimming: 7 bases; junction bases outside the gene matches: 14.

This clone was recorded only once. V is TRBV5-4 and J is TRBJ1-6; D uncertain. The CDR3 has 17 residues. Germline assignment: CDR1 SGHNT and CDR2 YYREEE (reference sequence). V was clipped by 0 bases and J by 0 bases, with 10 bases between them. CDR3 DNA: TGTGCCAGCAGCTTGGCTTTCGGTGGCTCCTATAATTCACCCCTCCACTTT. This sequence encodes CASSLAFGGSYNSPLHF.

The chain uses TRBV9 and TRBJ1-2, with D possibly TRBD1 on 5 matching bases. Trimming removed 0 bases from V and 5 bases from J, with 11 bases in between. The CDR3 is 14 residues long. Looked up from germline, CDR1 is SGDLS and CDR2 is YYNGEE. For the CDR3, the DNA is TGTGCCAGCAGCGTAGATACGGGGGATTATGGCTACACCTTC. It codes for CASSVDTGDYGYTF.

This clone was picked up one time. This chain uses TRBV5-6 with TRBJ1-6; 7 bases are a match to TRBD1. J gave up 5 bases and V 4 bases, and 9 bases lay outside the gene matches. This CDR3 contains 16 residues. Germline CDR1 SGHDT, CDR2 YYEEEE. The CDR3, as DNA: TGTGCCAGCAGCGAGGTTCACACAGGGGATAATTCACCCCTCCACTTT. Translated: CASSEVHTGDNSPLHF.

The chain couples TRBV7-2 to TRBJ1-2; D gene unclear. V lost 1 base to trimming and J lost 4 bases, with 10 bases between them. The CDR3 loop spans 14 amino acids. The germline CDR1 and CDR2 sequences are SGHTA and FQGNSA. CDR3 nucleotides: TGTGCCAGCAGCTTAGGGCCTTCAGGCTATGGCTACACCTTC. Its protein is CASSLGPSGYGYTF. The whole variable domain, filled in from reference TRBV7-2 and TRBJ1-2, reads GAGVSQSPSNKVTEKGKDVELRCDPISGHTALYWYRQSLGQGLEFLIYFQGNSAPDKSGLPSDRFSAERTGGSVSTLTIQRTQQEDSAVYLCASSLGPSGYGYTFGSGTRLTVV.

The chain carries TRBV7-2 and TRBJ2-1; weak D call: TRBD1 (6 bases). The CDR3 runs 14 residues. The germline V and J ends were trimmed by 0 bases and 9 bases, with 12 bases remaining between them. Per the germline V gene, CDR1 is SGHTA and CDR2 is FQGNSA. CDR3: CASSLARKGVEQFF. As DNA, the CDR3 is TGTGCCAGCAGCTTAGCCCGTAAGGGGGTTGAGCAGTTCTTC. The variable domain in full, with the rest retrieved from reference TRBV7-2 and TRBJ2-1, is GAGVSQSPSNKVTEKGKDVELRCDPISGHTALYWYRQSLGQGLEFLIYFQGNSAPDKSGLPSDRFSAERTGGSVSTLTIQRTQQEDSAVYLCASSLARKGVEQFFGPGTRLTVL.

CDR3 amino acids: CASSSGLGNQPQHF. CDR3 nucleotides: TGTGCCAGCAGTTCCGGACTGGGCAATCAGCCCCAGCATTTT. V and J are TRBV28 and TRBJ1-5; D unresolved. The germline V and J ends were trimmed by 4 bases and 2 bases, with 9 bases remaining between them. CDR1 and CDR2 from the germline V gene are MDHEN and SYDVKM. This CDR3 region has 14 residues. Full variable domain (remainder filled in from reference TRBV28 and TRBJ1-5): DVKVTQSSRYLVKRTGEKVFLECVQDMDHENMFWYRQDPGLGLRLIYFSYDVKMKEKGDIPEGYSVSREKKERFSLILESASTNQTSMYLCASSSGLGNQPQHFGDGTRLSIL.

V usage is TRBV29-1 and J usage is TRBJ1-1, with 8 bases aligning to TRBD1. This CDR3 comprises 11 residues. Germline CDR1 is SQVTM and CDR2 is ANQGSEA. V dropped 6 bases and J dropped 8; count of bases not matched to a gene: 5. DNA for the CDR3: TGCAGCGTCGGGACAGGCCAAGAAGCTTTCTTT. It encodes CSVGTGQEAFF.

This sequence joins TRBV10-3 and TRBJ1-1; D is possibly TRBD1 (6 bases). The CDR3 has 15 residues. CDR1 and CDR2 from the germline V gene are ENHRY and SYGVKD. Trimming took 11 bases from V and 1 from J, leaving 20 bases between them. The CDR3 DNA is TGTGCCTCCAGCGGCGTGGGACAATCGAACACTGAAGCTTTCTTT. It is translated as CASSGVGQSNTEAFF.

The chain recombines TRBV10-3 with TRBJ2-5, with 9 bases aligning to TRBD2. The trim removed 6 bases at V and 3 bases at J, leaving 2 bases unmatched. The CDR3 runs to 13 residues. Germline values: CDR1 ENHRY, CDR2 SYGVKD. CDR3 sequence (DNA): TGTGCCATCAGACCTAGCGGGGAAGAGACCCAGTACTTC. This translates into CAIRPSGEETQYF.

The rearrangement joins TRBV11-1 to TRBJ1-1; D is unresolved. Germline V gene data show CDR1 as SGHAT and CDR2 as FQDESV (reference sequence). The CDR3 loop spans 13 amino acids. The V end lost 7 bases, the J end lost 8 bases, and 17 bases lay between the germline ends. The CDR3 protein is CASMDSWGSEAFF. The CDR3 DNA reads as TGTGCCAGCATGGACTCATGGGGTTCGGAAGCTTTCTTT.

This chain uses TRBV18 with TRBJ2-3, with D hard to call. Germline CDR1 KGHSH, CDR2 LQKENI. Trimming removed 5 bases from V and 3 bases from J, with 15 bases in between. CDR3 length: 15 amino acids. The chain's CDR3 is CASSKDQVWTDTQYF. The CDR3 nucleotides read TGTGCCAGCTCAAAAGATCAGGTTTGGACAGATACGCAGTATTTT.

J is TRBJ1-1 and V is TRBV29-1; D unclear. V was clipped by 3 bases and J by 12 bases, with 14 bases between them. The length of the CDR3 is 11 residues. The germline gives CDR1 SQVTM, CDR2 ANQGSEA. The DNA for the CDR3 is TGCAGCGTTGAGAGCGGAACAAGAACTTTCTTT. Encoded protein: CSVESGTRTFF.

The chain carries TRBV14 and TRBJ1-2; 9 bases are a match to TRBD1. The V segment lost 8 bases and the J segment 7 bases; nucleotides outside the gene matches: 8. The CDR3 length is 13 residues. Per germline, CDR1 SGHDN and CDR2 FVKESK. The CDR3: CASSRTGAGGYTF. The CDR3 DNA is TGTGCCAGCTCGAGGACAGGGGCAGGTGGCTACACCTTC.

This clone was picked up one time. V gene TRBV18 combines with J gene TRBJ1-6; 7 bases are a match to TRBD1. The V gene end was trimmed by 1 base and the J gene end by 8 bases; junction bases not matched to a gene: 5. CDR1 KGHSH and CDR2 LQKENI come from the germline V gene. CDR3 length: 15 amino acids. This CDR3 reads CASSPRAGQDSPLHF. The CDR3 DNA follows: TGTGCCAGCTCACCACGGGCAGGACAGGATTCACCCCTCCACTTT.

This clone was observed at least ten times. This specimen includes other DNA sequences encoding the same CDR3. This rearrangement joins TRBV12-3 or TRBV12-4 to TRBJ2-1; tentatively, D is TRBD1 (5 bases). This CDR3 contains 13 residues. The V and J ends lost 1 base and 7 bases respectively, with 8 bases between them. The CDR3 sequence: CASSLGTTNEQFF. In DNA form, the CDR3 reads TGTGCCAGCAGTTTAGGGACAACGAATGAGCAGTTCTTC.

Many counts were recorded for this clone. CDR3 region: CASSSTRSMNTEAFF. The CDR3 DNA reads as TGTGCCAGCAGTTCAACACGGAGCATGAACACTGAAGCTTTCTTT. This sequence joins TRBV27 and TRBJ1-1; the D is unclear. CDR3 length: 15 residues. Germline CDR1 and CDR2: MNHEY and SMNVEV (reference sequence). Between the trimmed V and J ends, which lost 4 bases and 0 bases, there was a span of 12 bases.

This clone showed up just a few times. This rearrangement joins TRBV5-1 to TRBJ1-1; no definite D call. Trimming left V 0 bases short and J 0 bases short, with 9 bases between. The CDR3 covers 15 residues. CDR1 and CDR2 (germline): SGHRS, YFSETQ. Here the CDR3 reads CASSLAEQMNTEAFF. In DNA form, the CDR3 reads TGCGCCAGCAGCTTGGCCGAACAGATGAACACTGAAGCTTTCTTT.

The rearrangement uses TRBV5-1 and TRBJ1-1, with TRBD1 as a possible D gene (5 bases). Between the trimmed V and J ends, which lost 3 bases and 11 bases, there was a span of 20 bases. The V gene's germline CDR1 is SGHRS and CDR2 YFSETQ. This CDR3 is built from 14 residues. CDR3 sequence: CASSSAGQTRVAFF. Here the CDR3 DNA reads TGCGCCAGCAGCTCGGCGGGGCAAACGAGGGTGGCTTTCTTT.

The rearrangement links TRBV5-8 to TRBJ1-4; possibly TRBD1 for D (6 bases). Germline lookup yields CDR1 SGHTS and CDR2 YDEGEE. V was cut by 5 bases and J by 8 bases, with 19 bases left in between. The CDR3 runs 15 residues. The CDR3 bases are TGTGCCAGCAGTCTCGGGACACACGTAGAGGAAAAACTGTTTTTT. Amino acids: CASSLGTHVEEKLFF.

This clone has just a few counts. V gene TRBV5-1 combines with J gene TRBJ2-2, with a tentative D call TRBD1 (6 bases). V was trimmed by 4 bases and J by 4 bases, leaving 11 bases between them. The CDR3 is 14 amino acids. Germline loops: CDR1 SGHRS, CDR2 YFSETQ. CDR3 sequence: CASSLGQITGELFF. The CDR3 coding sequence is TGCGCCAGCAGCCTAGGACAGATCACCGGGGAGCTGTTTTTT.

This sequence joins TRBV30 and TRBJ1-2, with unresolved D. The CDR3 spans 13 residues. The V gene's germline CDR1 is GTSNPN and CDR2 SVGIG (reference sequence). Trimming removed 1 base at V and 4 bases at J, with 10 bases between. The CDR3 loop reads CAWSDPGFYGYTF. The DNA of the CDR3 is TGTGCCTGGAGTGATCCGGGTTTCTATGGCTACACCTTC.